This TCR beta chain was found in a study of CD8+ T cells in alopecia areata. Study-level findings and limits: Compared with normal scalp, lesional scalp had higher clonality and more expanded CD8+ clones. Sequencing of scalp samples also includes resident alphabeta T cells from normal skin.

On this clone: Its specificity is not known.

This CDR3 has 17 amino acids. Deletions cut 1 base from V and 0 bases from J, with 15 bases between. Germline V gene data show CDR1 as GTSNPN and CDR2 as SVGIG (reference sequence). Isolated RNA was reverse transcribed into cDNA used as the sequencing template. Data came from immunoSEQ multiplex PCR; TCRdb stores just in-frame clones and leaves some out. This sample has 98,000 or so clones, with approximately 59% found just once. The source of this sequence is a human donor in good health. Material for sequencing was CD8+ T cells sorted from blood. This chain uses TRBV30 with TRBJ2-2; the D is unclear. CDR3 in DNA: TGTGCCTGGAGTGATGGTTCTTTCAGAGCGAACACCGGGGAGCTGTTTTTT. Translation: CAWSDGSFRANTGELFF.